This TCR beta chain derives from a study of blood T cell repertoires in COVID-19. Study overall: Acute-phase and convalescent COVID-19 samples originated in the United States, Italy and Spain. Sources were T cells, B-cell-depleted T cells, or PBMCs; the material itself was cDNA or gDNA.

This CDR3 has 13 residues. Trimming removed 2 bases from V and 3 bases from J, with 7 bases in between. Per germline, CDR1 LNHDA and CDR2 SQIVND (reference sequence). Original analysis: How many nucleated cells were present was estimated from reference gene primer amplification. TCRdb keeps only in-frame clones here, not all; method: immunoSEQ multiplex PCR. D and trimming were read from the DNA, whereas the V and J calls and clone size are those reported in that table. This sample carries about 260,000 clones, approximately 86% of them seen once, and the ten largest clones take around a tenth. This TCR derives from a man aged 40-50 years who had recovered from COVID-19. V is TRBV19 and J is TRBJ1-1; D unresolved. The sequenced sample was peripheral blood. The CDR3 nucleotides are TGTGCCAGTAGTATATTGCGGTACACTGAAGCTTTCTTT. It is translated as CASSILRYTEAFF.